The text below deals with one T cell receptor (beta chain). The sample comes from a study of CD8 T cells in Susac syndrome. Random hexamers primed reverse transcription of roughly 0.5 to 1 ug RNA. immunoSEQ multiplex PCR amplified TCR beta CDR3 across 54 Vbeta, 13 Jbeta. Via MiXCR, TCRdb re-called the immunoSEQ multiplex PCR reads, giving one row per CDR3 protein. The table has approximately 300,000 distinct CDR3 sequences, 89% seen once. Sequencing targeted TCR beta in T cells from blood (CD8+ and CD4+). Per germline, CDR1 MNHNS and CDR2 SASEGT. Trimming shortened V by 4 bases and J by 6 bases, and 14 bases separated the two germline ends. CDR3 length: 14 amino acids.

Sequenced material: CD8+ T cells from PBMCs. This receptor was identified in a human donor with multiple sclerosis. The rearrangement links TRBV6-1 to TRBJ2-3, with no clear D. The CDR3 protein is CASSASPPPDTQYF. The DNA for the CDR3 is TGTGCCAGCAGTGCGAGCCCTCCACCGGATACGCAGTATTTT.